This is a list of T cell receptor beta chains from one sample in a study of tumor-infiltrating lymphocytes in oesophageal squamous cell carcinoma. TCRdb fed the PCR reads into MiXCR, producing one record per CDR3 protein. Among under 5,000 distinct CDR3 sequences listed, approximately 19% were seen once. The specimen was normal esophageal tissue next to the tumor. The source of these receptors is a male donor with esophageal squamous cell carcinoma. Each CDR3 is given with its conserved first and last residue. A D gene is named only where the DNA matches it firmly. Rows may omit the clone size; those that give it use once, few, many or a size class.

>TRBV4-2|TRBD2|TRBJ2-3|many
TGTGCCAGCAGCCAAGTTTCGGTGGGGGCTAGCGGGGGGGCAGATACGCAGTATTTT
CASSQVSVGASGGADTQYF
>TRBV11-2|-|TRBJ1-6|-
TGTGCCAGCGGCCTGACGTACCAAGAGACCCAGTACTTT
CASGLTYQETQYF
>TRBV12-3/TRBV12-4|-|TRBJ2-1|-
TGTGCCAGCAGTTTAGGGCTGAGTGAGCAGTTCTTC
CASSLGLSEQFF
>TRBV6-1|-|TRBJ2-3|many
TGTGCCAGCAGTCGTCAGGGAGGGGGAACAGATACGCAGTATTTT
CASSRQGGGTDTQYF
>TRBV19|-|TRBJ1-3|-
TGTGCCAGTAGTACAAACCCGGGACAACCAGTCTCTGGAAACACCATATATTTT
CASSTNPGQPVSGNTIYF
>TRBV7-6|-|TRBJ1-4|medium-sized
TGTGCCAGCAGCCTCAACTTGGGGGAAGGCAATGAAAAACTGTTTTTT
CASSLNLGEGNEKLFF
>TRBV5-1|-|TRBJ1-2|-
TGCGCCAGCCGCCCCAGGGGCATAGCAGGAGAACAAAACTATGGCTACACCTTC
CASRPRGIAGEQNYGYTF
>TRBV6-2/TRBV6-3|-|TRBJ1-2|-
TGTGCCAGCAGTTACTCGCCGGGAGACTATGGCTACACCTTC
CASSYSPGDYGYTF
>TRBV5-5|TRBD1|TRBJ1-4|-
TGTGCCAGCAGGTCAGGGGGGAATGAAAAACTGTTTTTT
CASRSGGNEKLFF
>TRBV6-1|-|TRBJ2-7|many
TGTGCCAGCAGCGGACAAACGAGCTCCTACGAGCAGTACTTC
CASSGQTSSYEQYF
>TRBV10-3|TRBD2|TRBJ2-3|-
TGTGCCATCAGTGGGTTAGCGGGGGCGTCGACAGATACGCAGTATTTT
CAISGLAGASTDTQYF
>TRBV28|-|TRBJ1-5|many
TGTGCCAGCAGTCCATCAGGTCCCATTAAGCCCCAGCATTTT
CASSPSGPIKPQHF
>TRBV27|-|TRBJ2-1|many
TGTGCCAGCAGCTCGTTACAGGAAAGCTCCTACAATGAGCAGTTCTTC
CASSSLQESSYNEQFF
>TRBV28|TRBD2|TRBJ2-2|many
TGTGCCAGCAGTTACCCTAGCGGGGGGAACACCGGGGAGCTGTTTTTT
CASSYPSGGNTGELFF